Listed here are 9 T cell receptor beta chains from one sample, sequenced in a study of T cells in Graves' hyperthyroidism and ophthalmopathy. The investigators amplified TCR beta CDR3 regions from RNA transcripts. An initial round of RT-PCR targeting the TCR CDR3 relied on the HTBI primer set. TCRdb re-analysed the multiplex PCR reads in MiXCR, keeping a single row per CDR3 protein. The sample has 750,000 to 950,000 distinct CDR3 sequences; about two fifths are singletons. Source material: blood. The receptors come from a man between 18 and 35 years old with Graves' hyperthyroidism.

DNA for the CDR3: TGTGCCAGCAGTTTAGGACAGACTGGAAACACCATATATTTT. Amino acids: CASSLGQTGNTIYF. The rearrangement uses TRBV12-3 or TRBV12-4 and TRBJ1-3; tentatively, D is TRBD1 (5 bases). Trimming took 1 base from V and 2 from J, leaving 6 bases between them. There are 14 residues in the CDR3.

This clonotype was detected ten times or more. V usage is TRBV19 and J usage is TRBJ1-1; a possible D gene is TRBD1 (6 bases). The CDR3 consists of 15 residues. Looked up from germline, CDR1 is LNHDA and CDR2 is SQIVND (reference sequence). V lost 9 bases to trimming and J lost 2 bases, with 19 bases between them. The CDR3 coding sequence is TGTGCCAGAGGGGGGGCGAGTGAGGGAAACACTGAAGCTTTCTTT. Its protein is CARGGASEGNTEAFF.

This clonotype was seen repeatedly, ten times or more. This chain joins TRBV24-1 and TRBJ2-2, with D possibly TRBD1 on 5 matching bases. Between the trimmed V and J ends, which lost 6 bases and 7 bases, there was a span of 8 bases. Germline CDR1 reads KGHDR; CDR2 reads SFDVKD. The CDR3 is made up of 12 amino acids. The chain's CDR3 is CATSWGVGELFF. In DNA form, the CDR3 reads TGTGCCACCAGTTGGGGCGTCGGGGAGCTGTTTTTT.

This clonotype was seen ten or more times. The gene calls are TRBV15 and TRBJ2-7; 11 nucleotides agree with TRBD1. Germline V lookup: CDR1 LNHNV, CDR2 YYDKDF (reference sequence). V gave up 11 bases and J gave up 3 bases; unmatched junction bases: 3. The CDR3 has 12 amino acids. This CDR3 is CAPGTGGYEQYF. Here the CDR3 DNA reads TGTGCCCCCGGGACAGGGGGCTACGAGCAGTACTTC. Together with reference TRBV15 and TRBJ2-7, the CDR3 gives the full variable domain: DAMVIQNPRYQVTQFGKPVTLSCSQTLNHNVMYWYQQKSSQAPKLLFHYYDKDFNNEADTPDNFQSRRPNTSFCFLDIRSPGLGDTAMYLCAPGTGGYEQYFGPGTRLTVT.

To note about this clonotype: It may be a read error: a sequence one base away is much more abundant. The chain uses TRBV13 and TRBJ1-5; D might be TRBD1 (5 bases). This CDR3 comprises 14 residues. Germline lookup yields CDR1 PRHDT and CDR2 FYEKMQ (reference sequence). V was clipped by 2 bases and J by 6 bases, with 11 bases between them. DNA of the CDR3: TGTGCCAGCAGCTTATCGCGTCAGGGTCAGCCCCAGCATTTT. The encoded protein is CASSLSRQGQPQHF.

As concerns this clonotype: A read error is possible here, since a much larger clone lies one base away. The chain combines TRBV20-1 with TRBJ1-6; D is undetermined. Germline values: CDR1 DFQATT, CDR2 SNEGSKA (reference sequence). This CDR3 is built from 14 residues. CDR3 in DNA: TGCAGTGCTAGAATTGGGCAGAATGATTCACCCATCCACTTT. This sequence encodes CSARIGQNDSPIHF.

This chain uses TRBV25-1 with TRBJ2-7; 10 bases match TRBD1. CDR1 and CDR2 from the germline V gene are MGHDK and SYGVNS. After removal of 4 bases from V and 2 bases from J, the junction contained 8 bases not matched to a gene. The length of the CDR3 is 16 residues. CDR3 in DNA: TGTGCCAGCAGTGGACCGGGACAGGGGTTCACCTACGAGCAGTACTTC. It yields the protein CASSGPGQGFTYEQYF.

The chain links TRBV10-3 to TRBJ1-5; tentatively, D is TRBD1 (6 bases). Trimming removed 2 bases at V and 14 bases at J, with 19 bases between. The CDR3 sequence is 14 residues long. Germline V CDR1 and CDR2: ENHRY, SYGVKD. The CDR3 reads CAISEPGGRSYEHF. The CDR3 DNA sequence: TGTGCCATCAGTGAGCCGGGGGGGCGATCCTACGAGCATTTT.

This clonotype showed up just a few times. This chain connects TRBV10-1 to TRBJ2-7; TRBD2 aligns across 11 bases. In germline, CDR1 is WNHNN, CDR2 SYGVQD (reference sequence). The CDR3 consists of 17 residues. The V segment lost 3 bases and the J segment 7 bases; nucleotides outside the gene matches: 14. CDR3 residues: CASSDWLAGGLPGEQYF. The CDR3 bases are TGCGCCAGCAGTGACTGGCTAGCGGGGGGTCTCCCCGGTGAGCAGTACTTC.